One sample yielded the 19 T cell receptor beta chains listed below, sequenced in a study of radiotherapy plus CTLA-4 blockade in lung cancer. Produced via immunoSEQ multiplex PCR; TCRdb's table is partial and in-frame only. The repertoire holds 95,000 to 150,000 clones, with 70% to 90% as singletons. The sample in question was peripheral blood, obtained from a patient treated with radiotherapy plus ipilimumab. The receptors come from a human donor with non-small cell lung cancer that progressed on radiotherapy plus ipilimumab.

The genes are TRBV9 and TRBJ1-1, with a weak D call TRBD1 (5 bases). Germline lookup yields CDR1 SGDLS and CDR2 YYNGEE. Trimming removed 0 bases at V and 11 bases at J, with 11 bases between. The CDR3 loop spans 12 amino acids. The CDR3 loop is CASSVVTGAAFF. The CDR3 DNA is TGTGCCAGCAGCGTAGTCACAGGTGCCGCTTTCTTT.

This clone was detected only a few times. The chain is built from TRBV7-9 and TRBJ2-7; TRBD1 or TRBD2 may be the D gene (5 bases each). The V end lost 4 bases, the J end lost 3 bases, and 16 bases lay between the germline ends. The CDR3 covers 15 residues. Germline CDR1 reads SEHNR; CDR2 reads FQNEAQ (reference sequence). CDR3 sequence reads: CASSSHTGTSYEQYF. Here the CDR3 DNA reads TGTGCCAGCAGCTCGCACACCGGGACCAGCTACGAGCAGTACTTC.

The CDR3 sequence: CASSHLAGANVLTF. The DNA for the CDR3 is TGTGCCAGCAGCCACCTGGCCGGGGCCAACGTCCTGACTTTC. The V gene is TRBV9, the J gene TRBJ2-6; no clear D gene. Germline V CDR1 and CDR2: SGDLS, YYNGEE. Trimming cost V 4 bases and J 4 bases, with 9 bases left between them. CDR3 length: 14 amino acids.

The genes are TRBV5-1 and TRBJ2-2; TRBD2 agrees at 7 bases. The CDR3 is 15 amino acids. With V trimmed by 1 base and J by 3 bases, 3 bases remained unmatched. CDR1 and CDR2 from the germline V gene are SGHRS and YFSETQ. CDR3 amino acids: CASSLWLADTGELFF. CDR3 coding DNA: TGCGCCAGCAGCTTGTGGCTAGCGGACACCGGGGAGCTGTTTTTT.

J is TRBJ1-4 and V is TRBV2; D may be TRBD1 (6 bases). Per germline, CDR1 SNHLY and CDR2 FYNNEI. Trimming removed 7 bases from V and 2 bases from J, with 11 bases in between. The CDR3 consists of 14 residues. CDR3 nucleotides: TGTGCCAGCAAGGGGGGTTTGACTAATGAAAAACTGTTTTTT. Protein product: CASKGGLTNEKLFF.

The CDR3 coding sequence is TGTGCCAGCAGTGTTCTGGGCCACTATGGCTACACCTTC. Translated: CASSVLGHYGYTF. The V call is TRBV2, the J call TRBJ1-2; D remains ambiguous. From germline, CDR1 is SNHLY and CDR2 FYNNEI. The CDR3 has 13 residues. Trimming pared 4 bases from V and 3 bases from J, leaving 9 bases between.

This clone was seen only once. The gene calls are TRBV4-1 and TRBJ1-4; the D is unclear. This CDR3 spans 17 amino acids. Per germline, CDR1 MGHRA and CDR2 YSYEKL. V was clipped by 4 bases and J by 8 bases, with 23 bases between them. The CDR3 sequence is CASSPQPGRGEEEKLFF. The CDR3 coding sequence is TGCGCCAGCAGCCCCCAACCCGGCCGGGGAGAGGAAGAAAAACTGTTTTTT.

A single count supports this clone. The chain carries TRBV7-9 and TRBJ2-3, with D hard to call. This CDR3 is built from 12 residues. Germline assignment: CDR1 SEHNR and CDR2 FQNEAQ (reference sequence). V was clipped by 1 base and J by 1 base, with 0 bases between them. The CDR3 loop reads CASSLGTDTQYF. CDR3 coding DNA: TGTGCCAGCAGCTTAGGCACAGATACGCAGTATTTT.

This chain joins TRBV19 and TRBJ2-7; TRBD2 aligns across 14 bases. The CDR3 length is 15 residues. The junction had 5 bases not matched to a gene; V was cut back by 6 bases and J by 4 bases. CDR1 is LNHDA, CDR2 SQIVND, per germline (reference sequence). The CDR3 nucleotides read TGTGCCAGTAGACTGGGACTAGCGGGAGCTTACGAGCAGTACTTC. The encoded protein is CASRLGLAGAYEQYF.

V and J are TRBV4-1 and TRBJ1-2; 9 bases line up with TRBD1. Germline V CDR1 and CDR2: MGHRA, YSYEKL. Trimming cost V 1 base and J 0 bases; bases outside gene matches: 0. The CDR3 is 15 residues long. The CDR3 nucleotides read TGCGCCAGCAGCCAAGGGACAGGGGCTAACTATGGCTACACCTTC. Translated, it gives CASSQGTGANYGYTF.

V usage is TRBV6-1 and J usage is TRBJ2-1, with TRBD2 identical over 7 bases. Germline V gives CDR1 MNHNS, CDR2 SASEGT. The CDR3 spans 15 residues. V shed 7 bases, J shed 0 bases, and the junction held 6 bases outside the gene matches. The CDR3 bases are TGTGCCAGCATTAGGGGCGGGAGCTCCTACAATGAGCAGTTCTTC. Its protein is CASIRGGSSYNEQFF.

The table lists this clone with a few counts. This sequence joins TRBV19 and TRBJ2-2, with D maybe TRBD1 (6 bases). V was shortened by 4 bases and J by 1 base, with 7 bases between the two germline ends. Looked up from germline, CDR1 is LNHDA and CDR2 is SQIVND (reference sequence). This CDR3 region has 14 residues. The CDR3 is CASSTTGNTGELFF. CDR3 nucleotide sequence: TGTGCCAGTAGTACGACAGGGAACACCGGGGAGCTGTTTTTT.

V usage is TRBV27 and J usage is TRBJ1-2, with a possible D match to TRBD1 (6 bases). Germline V lookup: CDR1 MNHEY, CDR2 SMNVEV (reference sequence). The CDR3 is 12 residues long. The germline V and J ends were trimmed by 5 bases and 7 bases, with 11 bases remaining between them. CDR3 loop: CASSRRGAGYTF. The CDR3 DNA reads TGTGCCAGCAGTCGGCGGGGGGCTGGCTACACCTTC.

V and J are TRBV30 and TRBJ2-6; D is perhaps TRBD2 (7 bases). This CDR3 has 15 amino acids. Germline CDR1 and CDR2: GTSNPN and SVGIG (reference sequence). Trimming took 4 bases from V and 3 from J, leaving 13 bases between them. The CDR3 DNA reads as TGTGCCTGGACGGAGGGGGGGCTTGGGGCCAACGTCCTGACTTTC. As protein: CAWTEGGLGANVLTF.

This sequence joins TRBV5-1 and TRBJ2-5; TRBD1 is a possible D gene (5 bases). The CDR3 runs 14 residues. Germline CDR1 reads SGHRS; CDR2 reads YFSETQ. V was clipped by 2 bases and J by 5 bases, with 13 bases between them. The CDR3 DNA reads as TGCGCCAGCAGCTTTAGGGGCGCCGGGGAGACCCAGTACTTC. Encoded protein: CASSFRGAGETQYF.

The genes are TRBV28 and TRBJ2-1; 8 bases line up with TRBD2. Germline-derived CDR1 and CDR2 are MDHEN and SYDVKM. V shed 6 bases, J shed 7 bases, and the junction held 14 bases outside the gene matches. The CDR3 runs to 16 residues. The CDR3 sequence: CASSSPAGGRKNEQFF. The CDR3 DNA sequence: TGTGCCAGCAGCTCCCCCGCGGGAGGACGTAAGAATGAGCAGTTCTTC. The full variable domain, rest sourced from reference TRBV28 and TRBJ2-1, is DVKVTQSSRYLVKRTGEKVFLECVQDMDHENMFWYRQDPGLGLRLIYFSYDVKMKEKGDIPEGYSVSREKKERFSLILESASTNQTSMYLCASSSPAGGRKNEQFFGPGTRLTVL.

V usage is TRBV5-1 and J usage is TRBJ2-2, with 8 positions matching TRBD1. Germline V lookup: CDR1 SGHRS, CDR2 YFSETQ. The CDR3 is 14 residues long. Trimming cost V 6 bases and J 0 bases; bases outside gene matches: 1. CDR3 coding DNA: TGCGCCAGCACACAGGGGGCGAACACCGGGGAGCTGTTTTTT. Its protein is CASTQGANTGELFF.

The chain carries TRBV9 and TRBJ1-4; a weak D match, TRBD1 (5 bases). The CDR3 has 15 residues. Per the germline V gene, CDR1 is SGDLS and CDR2 is YYNGEE. Between the trimmed V and J ends, which lost 4 bases and 5 bases, there was a span of 15 bases. The chain's CDR3 is CASSFTGTKNEKLFF. The CDR3 DNA reads as TGTGCCAGCAGCTTTACCGGGACGAAAAATGAAAAACTGTTTTTT.

The V call is TRBV7-8, the J call TRBJ2-3, with 7 bases identical to TRBD2. The CDR3 is 16 residues long. With V trimmed by 5 bases and J by 0 bases, 8 bases remained unmatched. The V gene's germline CDR1 is SGHVS and CDR2 FQNEAQ. The CDR3 sequence: CASSARLAESTDTQYF. DNA of the CDR3: TGTGCCAGCAGCGCACGACTAGCAGAGAGCACAGATACGCAGTATTTT.